Sequencing of this TCR beta chain was carried out in a study of cytomegalovirus exposure and HLA in healthy donors. The CDR3 consists of 15 residues. Trimming left V 1 base short and J 2 bases short, with 11 bases between. Germline CDR1 is LNHNV and CDR2 is YYDKDF (reference sequence). General observations from the study: The investigators catalogued 180 or so TCR beta chains as cytomegalovirus-associated. Subsequent analysis of the 110 or so validation repertoires found a tendency for first-cohort TCR clusters to co-occur.

Profiled with immunoSEQ multiplex PCR; TCRdb holds only in-frame clones, not every one. The sample shows 200,000 to 250,000 clones, around 90% of them seen only once. A word on this clone: Its antigen is undetermined.

The J gene is TRBJ1-2, the V gene TRBV15; D is perhaps TRBD1 (6 bases). The material sequenced was PBMCs. This receptor was taken from a woman aged 18-35 years in good health and CMV-seropositive. The CDR3 sequence: CATSRVTDSNYGYTF. Here the CDR3 DNA reads TGTGCCACCAGCAGAGTAACGGACAGCAACTATGGCTACACCTTC.